This T cell receptor (beta chain) emerged from a study of blood T cell repertoires in COVID-19. This CDR3 comprises 13 residues. After removal of 7 bases from V and 7 bases from J, the junction contained 6 bases not matched to a gene. Looked up from germline, CDR1 is MDHEN and CDR2 is SYDVKM. Per the original methods: Amplified reference gene primers provided the basis for estimating nucleated cell counts. Assay: immunoSEQ multiplex PCR; the TCRdb copy retains only in-frame clones and omits some. V and J calls and clone size are copied from that table; D and trimming were computed from the DNA. The table lists approximately 120,000 clones, less than 90% of them singletons.

The chain combines TRBV28 with TRBJ1-5, with 8 nucleotides matching TRBD1. The sequencing input was peripheral blood. This receptor was identified in a woman between 55 and 75 years old with acute or convalescent COVID-19. CDR3 in DNA: TGTGCCAGCACCGCAGGGGGCTTCCAGCCCCAGCATTTT. Amino acids: CASTAGGFQPQHF.